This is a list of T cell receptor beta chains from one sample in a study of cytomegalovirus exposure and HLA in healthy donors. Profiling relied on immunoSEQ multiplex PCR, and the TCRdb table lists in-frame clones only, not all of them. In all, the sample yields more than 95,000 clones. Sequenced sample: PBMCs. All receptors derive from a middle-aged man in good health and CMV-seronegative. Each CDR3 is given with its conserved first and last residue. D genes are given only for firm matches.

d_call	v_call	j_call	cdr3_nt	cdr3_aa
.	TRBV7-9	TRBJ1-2	TGTGCCAGCAGCTTAGCGGTCAGGGACTTTGGTGGCTACACCTTC	CASSLAVRDFGGYTF
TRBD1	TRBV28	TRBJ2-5	TGTGCCAGCAGTTTAGGGGGGACAGGGTTTGAGACCCAGTACTTC	CASSLGGTGFETQYF
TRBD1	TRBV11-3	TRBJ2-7	TGTGCCAGCAGCCCAGGGGGATCTTCCTACGAGCAGTACTTC	CASSPGGSSYEQYF
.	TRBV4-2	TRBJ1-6	TGTGCCAGCAGCCAAGACTTGGTAGGAACAGGGAGCTCCTATAATTCACCCCTCCACTTT	CASSQDLVGTGSSYNSPLHF
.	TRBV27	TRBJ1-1	TGTGCCAGCAGTTTACGCCCAGGGATAGATAAAGCTTTCTTT	CASSLRPGIDKAFF
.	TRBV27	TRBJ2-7	TGTGCCAGCAGGGGACATGCACAGTCCTACGAGCAGTACTTC	CASRGHAQSYEQYF
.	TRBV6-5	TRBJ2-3	TGTGCCAGCAGTTACTCGGACTTCGGCACAGATACGCAGTATTTT	CASSYSDFGTDTQYF
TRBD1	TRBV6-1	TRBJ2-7	TGTGCCAGCATGGACAGGGCGGTCAACGAGCAGTACTTC	CASMDRAVNEQYF
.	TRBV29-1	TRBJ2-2	TGCAGCGTTGAGTCAGGGAAAGCCGGGGAGCTGTTTTTT	CSVESGKAGELFF
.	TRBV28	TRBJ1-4	TGTGCCAGCAGTTTAGGTACACACAGTAATGAAAAACTGTTTTTT	CASSLGTHSNEKLFF
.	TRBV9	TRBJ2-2	TGTGCCAGCAGCGTAGTGGCAGGCACCGGGGAGCTGTTTTTT	CASSVVAGTGELFF
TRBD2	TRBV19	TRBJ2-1	TGTGCCAGTAGTATAGCGGGTAGCGGGGGGCCCTACAATGAGCAGTTCTTC	CASSIAGSGGPYNEQFF
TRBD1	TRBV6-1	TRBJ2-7	TGTGCCAGCAGTCGGACAGGTGCGAGCTCCTACGAGCAGTACTTC	CASSRTGASSYEQYF
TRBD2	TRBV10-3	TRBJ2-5	TGTGCCATCAGTGACTCCGGGACTAGTCAGGAGACCCAGTACTTC	CAISDSGTSQETQYF
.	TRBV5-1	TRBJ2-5	TGCGCCAGCAGCTTGGCCTCGGGGGAGACCCAGTACTTC	CASSLASGETQYF
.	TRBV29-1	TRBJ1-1	TGCAGCGTTCGCGGGGCTGTCACTGAAGCTTTCTTT	CSVRGAVTEAFF
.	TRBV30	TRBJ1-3	TGTGCCTGGGCCTGGAGCCGATCTGGAAACACCATATATTTT	CAWAWSRSGNTIYF
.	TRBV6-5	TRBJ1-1	TGTGCCAGCAGTTACCTGGGGGGGGCTGGCACTGAAGCTTTCTTT	CASSYLGGAGTEAFF
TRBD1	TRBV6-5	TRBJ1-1	TGTGCCAGCACTAAAACCGGGACAGTGAACACTGAAGCTTTCTTT	CASTKTGTVNTEAFF
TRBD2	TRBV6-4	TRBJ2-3	TGTGCCAGCAGTGACTCGATGGCTCTAGCGGGAAACACAGATACGCAGTATTTT	CASSDSMALAGNTDTQYF
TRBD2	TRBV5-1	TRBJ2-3	TGCGCCAGCAGCCCCCCTAGCGGGGGGGTCACAGATACGCAGTATTTT	CASSPPSGGVTDTQYF
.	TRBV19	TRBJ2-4	TGTGCCAGTAGTATAGAAGTGGGGCCTATGATTCAGTACTTC	CASSIEVGPMIQYF
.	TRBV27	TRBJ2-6	TGTGCCAGCAGTGAGGTAGGCGGTCTACACCCCTCTGGGGCCAACGTCCTGACTTTC	CASSEVGGLHPSGANVLTF
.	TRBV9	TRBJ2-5	TGTGCCAGCAGCGTAGATGGACAGAGGGAGACCCAGTACTTC	CASSVDGQRETQYF
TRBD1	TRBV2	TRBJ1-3	TGTGCCAGCAGTGCTGGACAGGCATCTGGAAACACCATATATTTT	CASSAGQASGNTIYF
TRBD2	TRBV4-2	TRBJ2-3	TGTGCCAGCAGCCCACGTGAGGGGCTGGGACTAGCGGGAGACCCCACAGATACGCAGTATTTT	CASSPREGLGLAGDPTDTQYF
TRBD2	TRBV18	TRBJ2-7	TGTGCCAGCTCACCAGGGACTAGCGGGATCTACGAGCAGTACTTC	CASSPGTSGIYEQYF
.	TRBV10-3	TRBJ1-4	TGTGCCATCAGTGATCCCTCGGACAGTGCAACTAATGAAAAACTGTTTTTT	CAISDPSDSATNEKLFF
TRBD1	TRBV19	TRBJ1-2	TGTGCCAGTAGTAAATGGACAGGGGATGGCTACACCTTC	CASSKWTGDGYTF
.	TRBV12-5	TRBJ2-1	TGTGCTAGTGGTACGGGACAATACAATGAGCAGTTCTTC	CASGTGQYNEQFF
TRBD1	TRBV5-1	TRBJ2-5	TGCGCCAGCAGCTCAACGGGACAGCAAGAGACCCAGTACTTC	CASSSTGQQETQYF
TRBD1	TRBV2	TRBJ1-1	TGTGCCAGCAGTGATCCCCGGACAGGGTTGAACACTGAAGCTTTCTTT	CASSDPRTGLNTEAFF
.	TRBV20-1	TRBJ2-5	TGCAGTGCTAGTGCGGAGACCCAGTACTTC	CSASAETQYF
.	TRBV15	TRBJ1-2	TGTGCCACCAGCAGTGGTGTAAGTTGGGAGATCTATGGCTACACCTTC	CATSSGVSWEIYGYTF
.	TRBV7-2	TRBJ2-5	TGTGCCAGCAGCCTCAGTTTATCCAGGCAAGAGACCCAGTACTTC	CASSLSLSRQETQYF
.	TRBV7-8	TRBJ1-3	TGTGCCAGCAGGAGAGATCTAAACTCTGGAAACACCATATATTTT	CASRRDLNSGNTIYF
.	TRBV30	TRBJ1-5	TGTGCCTGGAGTGTCGGGAGGGTGAGGGGTAGCAATCAGCCCCAGCATTTT	CAWSVGRVRGSNQPQHF
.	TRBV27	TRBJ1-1	TGTGCCAGCAGCTGGACTGGACTCTTGAACACTGAAGCTTTCTTT	CASSWTGLLNTEAFF